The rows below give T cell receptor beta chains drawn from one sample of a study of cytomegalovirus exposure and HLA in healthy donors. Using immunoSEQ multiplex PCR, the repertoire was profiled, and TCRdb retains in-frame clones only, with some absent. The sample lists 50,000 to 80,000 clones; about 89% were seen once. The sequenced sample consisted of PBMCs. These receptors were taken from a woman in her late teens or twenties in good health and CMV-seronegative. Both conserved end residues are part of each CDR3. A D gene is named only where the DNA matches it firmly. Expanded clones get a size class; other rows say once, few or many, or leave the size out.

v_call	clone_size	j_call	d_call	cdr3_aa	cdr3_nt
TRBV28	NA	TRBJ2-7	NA	CASNTGGRAYEQYF	TGTGCCAGCAACACGGGGGGCAGGGCGTACGAGCAGTACTTC
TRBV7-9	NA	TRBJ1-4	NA	CASSFGQIGEKLFF	TGTGCCAGCAGCTTTGGACAGATAGGCGAAAAACTGTTTTTT
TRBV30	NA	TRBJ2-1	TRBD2	CAGKTAPGGYNEQFF	TGTGCCGGAAAAACCGCCCCGGGAGGGTACAATGAGCAGTTCTTC
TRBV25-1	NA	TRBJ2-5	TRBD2	CASTGLAGAQYF	TGTGCCAGCACGGGACTAGCGGGGGCCCAGTACTTC
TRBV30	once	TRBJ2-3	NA	CAWSPLGGAGTDTQYF	TGTGCCTGGAGTCCCCTAGGGGGGGCCGGCACAGATACGCAGTATTTT
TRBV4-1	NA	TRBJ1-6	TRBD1	CASSQGQGETYNSPLHF	TGCGCCAGCAGCCAAGGACAGGGGGAAACCTATAATTCACCCCTCCACTTT
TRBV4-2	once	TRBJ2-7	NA	CASSQVGRGEQYF	TGTGCCAGCAGCCAAGTGGGACGGGGGGAGCAGTACTTC
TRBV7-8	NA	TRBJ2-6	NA	CASSLGGPGANVLTF	TGTGCCAGCAGCTTGGGGGGTCCTGGGGCCAACGTCCTGACTTTC
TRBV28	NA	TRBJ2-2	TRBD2	CASSFRLAGVRRDTGELFF	TGTGCCAGCAGTTTTCGGCTAGCGGGAGTGCGGCGCGACACCGGGGAGCTGTTTTTT
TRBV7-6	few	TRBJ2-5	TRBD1	CASSPRQGRQETQYF	TGTGCCAGCAGCCCTCGACAGGGGAGGCAAGAGACCCAGTACTTC
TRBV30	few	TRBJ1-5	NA	CALGGQGRQPQHF	TGTGCCTTGGGTGGGCAGGGGCGACAGCCCCAGCATTTT
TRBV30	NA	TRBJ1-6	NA	CAWKRDIEPYNSPLHF	TGTGCCTGGAAACGGGACATAGAGCCCTATAATTCACCCCTCCACTTT
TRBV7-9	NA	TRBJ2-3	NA	CASSLQQATDTQYF	TGTGCCAGCAGCTTACAGCAGGCCACAGATACGCAGTATTTT
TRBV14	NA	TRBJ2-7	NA	CASSPWESLPYEQYF	TGTGCCAGCAGTCCTTGGGAGTCCCTGCCCTACGAGCAGTACTTC
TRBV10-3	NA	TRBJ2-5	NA	CAISQRGETQYF	TGTGCCATCAGCCAACGGGGGGAGACCCAGTACTTC